Listed below are T cell receptor beta chains from one sample, sequenced in a study of blood T cell repertoires in COVID-19. The repertoire was sequenced with immunoSEQ multiplex PCR; TCRdb's copy has only in-frame clones and lacks some. The table lists fewer than 200,000 clones, roughly 90% of them singletons. The sequencing sample was made of peripheral blood. Every receptor here comes from a woman aged 60-75 years who had recovered from COVID-19. Each CDR3 is given with its conserved first and last residue.

>TRBJ2-3|TRBV15
CATSPSGVTDTQYF
>TRBJ2-3|TRBV2
CASSEALQGQTEYF
>TRBJ2-1|TRBV9
CASSVGDLAGGHNEQFF
>TRBJ1-4|TRBV10-3
CAISERTANNEKLFF
>TRBJ2-1|TRBV9
CASSVDRGSYNEQFF
>TRBJ1-1|TRBV2
CASRDRGAEAFF
>TRBJ1-2|TRBV28
CASKHVQNYGYTF
>TRBJ1-1|TRBV7-9
CASSGTGAFF
>TRBJ1-3|TRBV6-5
CAIRQFPISGNTIYF
>TRBJ1-2|TRBV7-9
CASSLMAEVGNYGYTF
>TRBJ1-1|TRBV6-5
CASILQGNTEAFF